The following is a T cell receptor (beta chain) sequence with its context. What it binds is not known. Before being chosen for sequencing, patients had shown CD8+CD57+ cell expansion by flow cytometry. With no exception, the patients had severe acquired aplastic anemia. The CDR3 is made up of 13 amino acids. CDR1 and CDR2 (germline): MGHDK, SYGVNS. V was shortened by 6 bases and J by 4 bases, with 13 bases between the two germline ends. The data originate from a study of CD8+CD57+ T cells in acquired aplastic anemia. As for the study in general: Mean DNA quantity obtained from sorted CD4+ and CD8+ cells was 3 to 4 ug. Findings of the study overall: Around 29 CD8+ CDR3 sequences were shared between patients and controls. For CD8+ Simpson's diversity, patients and controls showed no significant difference.

Genomic DNA acted as the template from which TCR beta VDJ combination and CDR3 sequence profiling were carried out. TCRdb re-analysed the reads in MiXCR, keeping a single row per CDR3 protein. This table holds about 200,000 distinct CDR3 sequences, under 50% found once. The sequence derives from a human donor with aplastic anemia. Sequencing was carried out using sorted CD4+, CD8+, or CD8+CD57+ T cells (not recorded which) from PBMCs. The gene calls are TRBV25-1 and TRBJ2-7; D is perhaps TRBD1 (6 bases). The CDR3 here is CASSLWGQYEQYF. The DNA of the CDR3 is TGTGCCAGCAGCTTATGGGGGCAGTACGAGCAGTACTTC.